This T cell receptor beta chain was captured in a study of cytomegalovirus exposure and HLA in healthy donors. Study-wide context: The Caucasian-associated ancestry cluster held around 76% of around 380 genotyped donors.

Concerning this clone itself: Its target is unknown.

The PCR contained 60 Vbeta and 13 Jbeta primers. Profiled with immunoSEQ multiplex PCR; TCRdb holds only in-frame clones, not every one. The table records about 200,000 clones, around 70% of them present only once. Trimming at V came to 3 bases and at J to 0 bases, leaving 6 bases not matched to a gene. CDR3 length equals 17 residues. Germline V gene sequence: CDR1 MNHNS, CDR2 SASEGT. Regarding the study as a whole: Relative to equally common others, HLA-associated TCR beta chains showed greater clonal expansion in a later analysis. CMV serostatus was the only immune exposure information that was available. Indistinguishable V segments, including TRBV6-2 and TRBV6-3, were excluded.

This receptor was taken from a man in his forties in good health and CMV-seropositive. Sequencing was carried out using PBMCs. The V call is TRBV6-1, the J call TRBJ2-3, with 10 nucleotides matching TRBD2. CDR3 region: CASSDPWTSGSTDTQYF. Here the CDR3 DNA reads TGTGCCAGCAGTGACCCCTGGACTAGCGGAAGCACAGATACGCAGTATTTT.